This T cell receptor beta chain comes out of a study of blood T cell repertoires in COVID-19. Study-level information: Material from acute and convalescent COVID-19 was sourced from the United States, Italy and Spain. PBMCs, B-cell-depleted T cells, or T cells were the source of the cDNA or gDNA that made up the material.

In the original analysis: Cell counts per sample came from amplifying reference gene primers. Generated by immunoSEQ multiplex PCR, the TCRdb table keeps only in-frame clones and is missing some. D and trimming were read from the DNA, whereas the V and J calls and clone size are those reported in that table. The sample includes over 250,000 clones, about 89% of them seen just once. Per the germline V gene, CDR1 is MGHRA and CDR2 is YSYEKL. The ends were cut back, 2 bases at V and 0 bases at J, with 8 bases in the middle. The CDR3 extends over 16 amino acids. This clone has just one count. V is TRBV4-1 and J is TRBJ1-6; D gene unclear. The specimen was peripheral blood. This sequence was found in a woman in her forties or fifties with acute or convalescent COVID-19. In DNA form, the CDR3 reads TGCGCCAGCAGCCAATATCACAGCTCCTATAATTCACCCCTCCACTTT. Its protein is CASSQYHSSYNSPLHF.